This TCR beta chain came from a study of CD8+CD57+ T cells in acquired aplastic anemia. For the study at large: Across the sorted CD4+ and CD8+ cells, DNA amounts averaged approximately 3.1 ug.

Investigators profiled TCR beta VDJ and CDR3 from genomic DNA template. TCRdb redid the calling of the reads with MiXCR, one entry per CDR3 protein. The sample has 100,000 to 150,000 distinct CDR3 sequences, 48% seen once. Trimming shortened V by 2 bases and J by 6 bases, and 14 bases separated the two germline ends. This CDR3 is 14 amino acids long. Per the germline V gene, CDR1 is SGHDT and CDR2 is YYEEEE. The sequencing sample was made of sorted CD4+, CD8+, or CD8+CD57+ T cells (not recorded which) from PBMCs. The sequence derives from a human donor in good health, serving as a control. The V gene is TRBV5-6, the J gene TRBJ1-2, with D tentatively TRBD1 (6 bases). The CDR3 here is CASSFVGGEHGYTF. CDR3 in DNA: TGTGCCAGCAGCTTCGTCGGGGGCGAACATGGCTACACCTTC.